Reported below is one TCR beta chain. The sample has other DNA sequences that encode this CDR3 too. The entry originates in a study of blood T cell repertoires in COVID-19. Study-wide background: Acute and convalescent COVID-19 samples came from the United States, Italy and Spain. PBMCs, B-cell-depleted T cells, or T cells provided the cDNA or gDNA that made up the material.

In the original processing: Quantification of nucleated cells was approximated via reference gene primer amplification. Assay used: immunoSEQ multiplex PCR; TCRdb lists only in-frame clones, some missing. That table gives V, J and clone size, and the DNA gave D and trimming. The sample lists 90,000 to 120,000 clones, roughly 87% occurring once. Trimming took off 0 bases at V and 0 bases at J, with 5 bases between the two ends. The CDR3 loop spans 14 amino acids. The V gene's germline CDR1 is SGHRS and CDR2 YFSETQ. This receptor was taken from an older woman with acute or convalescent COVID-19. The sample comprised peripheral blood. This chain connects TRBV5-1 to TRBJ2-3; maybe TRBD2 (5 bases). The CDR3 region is CASSLGGSTDTQYF. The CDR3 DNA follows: TGCGCCAGCAGCTTGGGCGGGAGCACAGATACGCAGTATTTT.